The clone carrying this TCR beta chain was recorded many times. Its antigen remains unidentified. At one boundary the junction diverges from the germline segment, which might be a read error. These data are taken from a study of post-analysis software for immune sequencing data. Overall study context: In terms of disease course, relapsing-remitting, secondary progressive and progressive-relapsing multiple sclerosis were included. Whole-study results and caveats: Normalized Chao1 diversity was significantly lower in multiple sclerosis patients than in controls. With TRBV5-6, TRBV5-1 and TRBV20-1 included, about five TRBV segments were more frequent in patients than in controls.

This CDR3 contains 16 residues. From germline, CDR1 is SGHTA and CDR2 FQGNSA. The TCR beta cDNA libraries contained unique molecular identifiers. The yield from approximately 1 to 10 million T cells was roughly 500,000 cDNA molecules in total. MiXCR, run by TCRdb on the PCR reads, gives a single entry per CDR3 protein. The data hold 450,000 to 700,000 distinct CDR3 sequences, with 44% observed a single time. Sequenced material: blood. The sequence was obtained from a girl aged 5-17 years with multiple sclerosis. The chain couples TRBV7-2 to TRBJ1-6; 7 nucleotides agree with TRBD1. The CDR3 loop is CASSLARDSYYSPLHF. Written as DNA, the CDR3 is TGTGCCAGCAGCTTAGCCCGGGACAGCTATTATTCACCCCTCCACTTT. Combining the CDR3 with reference TRBV7-2 and TRBJ1-6 gives the whole variable domain GAGVSQSPSNKVTEKGKDVELRCDPISGHTALYWYRQSLGQGLEFLIYFQGNSAPDKSGLPSDRFSAERTGGSVSTLTIQRTQQEDSAVYLCASSLARDSYYSPLHFGNGTRLTVT.